A single sample gave rise to the 20 T cell receptor beta chains below, sequenced in a study of blood T cells in healthy people across ages. Sample-barcoded 5' priming and a J-beta primer mix drove a second PCR of roughly 6 to 12 cycles. Each CDR3 protein is one row after TCRdb ran MiXCR on the 5' RACE reads. The repertoire consists of about 780,000 distinct CDR3 sequences, with 46% occurring once and the leading ten covering 15% to 20%. Sequences were obtained from blood. These receptors were collected from an older man in good health.

The rearrangement links TRBV6-2 or TRBV6-3 to TRBJ2-1; 8 positions match TRBD1. In germline, CDR1 is MNHEY, CDR2 SVGEGT. V dropped 6 bases and J dropped 8; count of bases not matched to a gene: 6. CDR3 length equals 13 residues. The CDR3 coding sequence is TGTGCCAGCAGGCGACAGGGGATCGATGAGCAGTTCTTC. Translation gives CASRRQGIDEQFF.

This clonotype was observed a few times. J is TRBJ1-2 and V is TRBV19; D gene ambiguous. The CDR3 is made up of 11 amino acids. Trimming pared 4 bases from V and 4 bases from J, leaving 4 bases between. Germline V CDR1 and CDR2: LNHDA, SQIVND (reference sequence). Here the CDR3 reads CASSTVYGYTF. The CDR3 bases are TGTGCCAGTAGTACGGTCTATGGCTACACCTTC.

This clonotype has just a few counts. V usage is TRBV28 and J usage is TRBJ2-5; 7 bases fit TRBD1. Germline lookup yields CDR1 MDHEN and CDR2 SYDVKM. The J segment lost 7 bases and the V segment lost 6 bases, leaving 5 bases of the junction unmatched. This CDR3 has 12 residues. CDR3 in DNA: TGTGCCAGCAGAAAGACAGGGTCGACCCAGTACTTC. It codes for CASRKTGSTQYF.

The chain joins TRBV2 to TRBJ2-5; 7 bases are a match to TRBD1. Germline CDR1 SNHLY, CDR2 FYNNEI. The CDR3 has 14 amino acids. With V trimmed by 7 bases and J by 7 bases, 12 bases remained unmatched. This CDR3 is CASNTQGIDGTQYF. The DNA for the CDR3 is TGTGCCAGCAATACACAGGGGATTGATGGGACCCAGTACTTC.

The chain couples TRBV20-1 to TRBJ2-1; D is perhaps TRBD2 (6 bases). The CDR3 covers 13 residues. Germline V gene lookup returns CDR1 DFQATT and CDR2 SNEGSKA (reference sequence). Trimming took off 3 bases at V and 8 bases at J, with 14 bases between the two ends. CDR3 in amino acids: CSARLGSGDEQFF. The CDR3 DNA sequence: TGCAGTGCTAGGCTCGGGAGCGGCGATGAGCAGTTCTTC.

This clonotype came up a few times. V gene TRBV3-1 combines with J gene TRBJ2-3, with 7 bases aligning to TRBD2. The germline V gene has CDR1 LGHDT and CDR2 YNNKEL (reference sequence). This CDR3 comprises 15 residues. J gave up 2 bases and V 2 bases, and 4 bases lay outside the gene matches. The CDR3 spells CASSQTGTNTDTQYF. CDR3 sequence (DNA): TGTGCCAGCAGCCAAACCGGGACTAACACAGATACGCAGTATTTT.

This clonotype came up a few times. The chain has TRBV4-1 and TRBJ2-7; perhaps TRBD2 as D (5 bases). The CDR3 is 15 amino acids. Germline V lookup: CDR1 MGHRA, CDR2 YSYEKL. The germline V and J ends were trimmed by 2 bases and 3 bases, with 14 bases remaining between them. DNA of the CDR3: TGCGCCAGCAGCCAACGGGGTACAGTTAGCTACGAGCAGTACTTC. Residues: CASSQRGTVSYEQYF.

The CDR3 spells CASSFPSGELYEQYF. CDR3 coding DNA: TGCGCCAGCAGCTTTCCGTCGGGGGAACTCTACGAGCAGTACTTC. The V and J genes are TRBV5-1 and TRBJ2-7; possibly TRBD2 for D (6 bases). Germline values: CDR1 SGHRS, CDR2 YFSETQ. The CDR3 consists of 15 residues. Deletions cut 2 bases from V and 3 bases from J, with 15 bases between.

This clonotype was picked up a small number of times. CDR3 protein: CASRAWREPPLNEQFF. The CDR3 DNA reads as TGTGCCAGCAGGGCCTGGCGGGAGCCTCCTCTCAATGAGCAGTTCTTC. The chain uses TRBV7-2 and TRBJ2-1; TRBD2 agrees at 7 bases. The CDR3 consists of 16 residues. Germline lookup yields CDR1 SGHTA and CDR2 FQGNSA. Germline trimming cut 6 bases from V and 6 bases from J; bases unmatched to any gene: 14.

The V and J genes are TRBV4-2 and TRBJ2-5; the D is unclear. The CDR3 length is 14 residues. Trimming stripped 0 bases from V and 11 bases from J, with 16 bases between. Germline V CDR1 and CDR2: LGHNA, YNFKEQ. This CDR3 is CASSQDYFDNEQYF. The CDR3 DNA sequence: TGTGCCAGCAGCCAAGACTACTTTGACAATGAGCAGTACTTC.

The chain carries TRBV27 and TRBJ2-3; 13 nucleotides align to TRBD2. The V gene end was trimmed by 5 bases and the J gene end by 5 bases; junction bases not matched to a gene: 7. CDR1 is MNHEY and CDR2 is SMNVEV in the germline V gene (reference sequence). The CDR3 is made up of 16 amino acids. CDR3: CASSRRGLAGRDTQYF. Here the CDR3 DNA reads TGTGCCAGCAGTCGGCGGGGACTAGCGGGACGAGATACGCAGTATTTT.

The rearrangement links TRBV4-1 to TRBJ1-4; D gene ambiguous. Germline loops: CDR1 MGHRA, CDR2 YSYEKL. Trimming removed 4 bases at V and 2 bases at J, with 11 bases between. This CDR3 region has 15 residues. CDR3 coding DNA: TGCGCCAGCAGCCTCCTGTTAGCGACTAATGAAAAACTGTTTTTT. This encodes CASSLLLATNEKLFF.

The chain employs TRBV18 and TRBJ2-4, with unresolved D. The CDR3 contains 14 residues. Germline lookup yields CDR1 KGHSH and CDR2 LQKENI. With 3 bases removed from V and 6 bases from J, the gap between germline ends came to 12 bases. The CDR3 sequence is CASSPSDLGNIQYF. The CDR3 bases are TGTGCCAGCTCACCCAGCGACCTGGGAAACATTCAGTACTTC.

The chain is built from TRBV29-1 and TRBJ1-1, with D possibly TRBD1 on 5 matching bases. Germline assignment: CDR1 SQVTM and CDR2 ANQGSEA. The V end lost 6 bases, the J end lost 3 bases, and 23 bases lay between the germline ends. This CDR3 has 16 amino acids. CDR3 sequence: CSVPGNRLNADTEAFF. CDR3 in DNA: TGCAGCGTCCCGGGGAACAGGCTCAATGCGGACACTGAAGCTTTCTTT.

This chain joins TRBV12-3 or TRBV12-4 and TRBJ1-2; 11 bases match TRBD1. Trimming cost V 5 bases and J 4 bases; bases outside gene matches: 6. This CDR3 has 15 amino acids. CDR3 coding DNA: TGTGCCAGCAGTGTGGACAGGGGGCTGGTCTATGGCTACACCTTC. This encodes CASSVDRGLVYGYTF.

The chain uses TRBV4-3 and TRBJ1-2; D gene uncertain. In germline, CDR1 is LGHNA, CDR2 YSLEER. Deletions cut 0 bases from V and 4 bases from J, with 12 bases between. CDR3 size: 15 residues. The CDR3 region has the DNA TGCGCCAGCAGCCAAGAAGGTCGGGATATCTATGGCTACACCTTC. This gives the protein CASSQEGRDIYGYTF.

V and J are TRBV10-3 and TRBJ1-2; 9 bases line up with TRBD1. V dropped 5 bases and J dropped 4; count of bases not matched to a gene: 5. The CDR3 runs to 14 residues. From germline, CDR1 is ENHRY and CDR2 SYGVKD. The CDR3 sequence is CAISSMTGGYGYTF. The CDR3 coding sequence is TGTGCCATCAGTTCAATGACAGGGGGCTATGGCTACACCTTC.

The chain combines TRBV20-1 with TRBJ2-3; 9 bases agree with TRBD2. CDR1 is DFQATT and CDR2 is SNEGSKA in the germline V gene (reference sequence). The CDR3 runs 15 residues. Unmatched junction bases numbered 6, after V lost 4 bases and J lost 1 base. This CDR3 is CSAIAGDDGTDTQYF. The DNA for the CDR3 is TGCAGTGCTATAGCGGGAGATGACGGCACAGATACGCAGTATTTT.

The genes are TRBV11-2 and TRBJ2-5; 11 bases are shared with TRBD2. The germline V gene encodes CDR1 SGHAT and CDR2 FQNNGV. This CDR3 is 16 amino acids long. J was trimmed by 5 bases and V by 2 bases; bases with no gene match: 7. For the CDR3, the DNA is TGTGCCAGCAGCTTATACCTAGCGGGAGGCAGGGAGACCCAGTACTTC. Residues: CASSLYLAGGRETQYF.

The CDR3, as DNA: TGTGCCAGCAGCGTGGCGGGACTAGGGAATGAGCAGTTCTTC. As protein: CASSVAGLGNEQFF. The chain links TRBV7-2 to TRBJ2-1; 8 bases are a match to TRBD2. V trimming: 5 bases; J trimming: 7 bases; junction bases outside the gene matches: 7. The germline V gene has CDR1 SGHTA and CDR2 FQGNSA. The CDR3 is 14 residues long.